A single sample is the source of the 5 T cell receptor beta chains below, sequenced in a study of monozygotic twins with inflammatory bowel disease. TCRdb re-analyzed the 5' RACE reads; it lists each CDR3 protein once, without DNA. The table lists 350,000 to 400,000 distinct CDR3 sequences, with 2% to 3% in the top ten. The sequencing input was blood. All receptors derive from a human donor with ulcerative colitis or Crohn's disease, or a healthy co-twin of an affected twin (not recorded which).

The chain combines TRBV5-4 with TRBJ2-2; TCRdb's assignment of TRBD2 cannot be checked, as there is no DNA. This CDR3 contains 14 residues. Germline CDR1 and CDR2: SGHNT and YYREEE (reference sequence). CDR3 sequence: CASTSGGRTGELFF.

The chain joins TRBV5-1 to TRBJ2-5; checking the TCRdb D call of TRBD1 is not possible without DNA. This CDR3 contains 16 residues. The germline gives CDR1 SGHRS, CDR2 YFSETQ. The CDR3 loop is CASSPNGGGGQETQYF. The full variable domain, its missing parts supplied by reference TRBV5-1 and TRBJ2-5, is KAGVTQTPRYLIKTRGQQVTLSCSPISGHRSVSWYQQTPGQGLQFLFEYFSETQRNKGNFPGRFSGRQFSNSRSEMNVSTLELGDSALYLCASSPNGGGGQETQYFGPGTRLLVL.

The chain uses TRBV6-5 and TRBJ2-1; the TCRdb call, TRBD2, lacks DNA for checking. CDR3 size: 13 residues. Germline assignment: CDR1 MNHEY and CDR2 SVGAGI. This CDR3 is CASSRSMAYEQFF.

The chain combines TRBV7-7 with TRBJ2-7. Per the germline V gene, CDR1 is SSHAT and CDR2 is FNYEAQ (reference sequence). CDR3 length equals 13 residues. The CDR3: CASSRDGSYEQYF. The full variable domain, with the rest looked up from reference TRBV7-7 and TRBJ2-7, is GAGVSQSPRYKVTKRGQDVTLRCDPISSHATLYWYQQALGQGPEFLTYFNYEAQPDKSGLPSDRFSAERPEGSISTLTIQRTEQRDSAMYRCASSRDGSYEQYFGPGTRLTVT.

This CDR3 reads CASSERPGPTYEQYF. The rearrangement joins TRBV2 to TRBJ2-7; TCRdb lists TRBD2, though no DNA is available to test this call. The germline CDR1 and CDR2 sequences are SNHLY and FYNNEI. The CDR3 is made up of 15 amino acids.